One and the same sample provided the 8 T cell receptor beta chains below, sequenced in a study of cytomegalovirus exposure and HLA in healthy donors. 13 Jbeta primers and 60 Vbeta primers were used for the PCR. The protocol was immunoSEQ multiplex PCR, while the TCRdb copy is restricted to in-frame clones and leaves out a portion. The table lists fewer than 150,000 clones, 80% of them singletons. What was sequenced was PBMCs. These receptors were collected from a man in his fifties or sixties in good health and CMV-seronegative.

CDR3 DNA sequence: TGTGCCAGCAGCGTAGGAGCGGGAGCATCCTACAATGAGCAGTTCTTC. It translates to CASSVGAGASYNEQFF. The chain carries TRBV9 and TRBJ2-1, with 8 bases identical to TRBD2. Germline V gives CDR1 SGDLS, CDR2 YYNGEE. The junction had 3 bases not matched to a gene; V was cut back by 0 bases and J by 1 base. The CDR3 consists of 16 residues. Complete variable domain (other parts from reference TRBV9 and TRBJ2-1): DSGVTQTPKHLITATGQRVTLRCSPRSGDLSVYWYQQSLDQGLQFLIQYYNGEERAKGNILERFSAQQFPDLHSELNLSSLELGDSALYFCASSVGAGASYNEQFFGPGTRLTVL.

This clone was seen only once. The chain combines TRBV4-3 with TRBJ2-1; no reliable D call. CDR1 is LGHNA and CDR2 is YSLEER in the germline V gene. V was pared by 4 bases and J by 7 bases, with 11 bases between. The length of the CDR3 is 13 residues. CDR3: CASSPQTWNEQFF. The CDR3 nucleotides are TGCGCCAGCAGCCCTCAGACTTGGAATGAGCAGTTCTTC.

V and J are TRBV30 and TRBJ1-2; weak D call: TRBD1 (5 bases). This CDR3 is 12 amino acids long. The germline V gene encodes CDR1 GTSNPN and CDR2 SVGIG (reference sequence). V shed 3 bases and J shed 8 bases, with 13 bases lying between them. CDR3 coding DNA: TGTGCCTGGAGCGCGGGGACGGGCGGCTACACCTTC. It translates to CAWSAGTGGYTF.

This rearrangement joins TRBV6-5 to TRBJ2-3; D gene ambiguous. This CDR3 spans 16 amino acids. Germline V gene data show CDR1 as MNHEY and CDR2 as SVGAGI. V shed 0 bases and J shed 2 bases, with 12 bases lying between them. The CDR3 sequence is CASSYSLRFHTDTQYF. DNA for the CDR3: TGTGCCAGCAGTTACTCGCTACGTTTCCACACAGATACGCAGTATTTT.

The V and J genes are TRBV4-3 and TRBJ2-7, with D perhaps TRBD2 (7 bases). The CDR3 sequence is 15 residues long. Trimming left V 4 bases short and J 1 base short, with 14 bases between. CDR1 and CDR2 from the germline V gene are LGHNA and YSLEER. In DNA, the CDR3 is TGCGCCAGCAGCCCCGAGCGGGACACTTCCTACGAGCAGTACTTC. Translation: CASSPERDTSYEQYF.

The gene calls are TRBV7-9 and TRBJ2-7; TRBD1 matches at 8 bases. V lost 3 bases and J lost 6; bases outside the gene matches: 7. Germline CDR1 and CDR2: SEHNR and FQNEAQ (reference sequence). The CDR3 is 14 amino acids. CDR3 in DNA: TGTGCCAGCAGCTTTTGGACAGGGTACGGCGAGCAGTACTTC. Amino acid sequence: CASSFWTGYGEQYF. The full variable domain, rest sourced from reference TRBV7-9 and TRBJ2-7, is DTGVSQNPRHKITKRGQNVTFRCDPISEHNRLYWYRQTLGQGPEFLTYFQNEAQLEKSRLLSDRFSAERPKGSFSTLEIQRTEQGDSAMYLCASSFWTGYGEQYFGPGTRLTVT.

This sequence joins TRBV5-4 and TRBJ2-3, with 8 bases identical to TRBD1. The CDR3 has 15 amino acids. Germline CDR1 SGHNT, CDR2 YYREEE (reference sequence). V shed 0 bases, J shed 6 bases, and the junction held 6 bases outside the gene matches. Here the CDR3 DNA reads TGTGCCAGCAGCTTGGGGGCAGGGGGCGTCGATACGCAGTATTTT. Protein product: CASSLGAGGVDTQYF.

A few counts support this clone. For the CDR3, the DNA is TGTGCCAGCAGTTCCGGGAGGAACACTGAAGCTTTCTTT. Translation: CASSSGRNTEAFF. The gene calls are TRBV27 and TRBJ1-1; no firm D call. The CDR3 contains 13 residues. Germline values: CDR1 MNHEY, CDR2 SMNVEV (reference sequence). Trimming pared 4 bases from V and 1 base from J, leaving 7 bases between.